This entry features one TCR beta chain sequence. The data derive from a study of shared T cell receptors in the human thymus. Measured with immunoSEQ multiplex PCR; TCRdb has only the in-frame clones, and not every one. Of more than 550,000 clones listed, about 87% are singletons. This CDR3 has 15 amino acids. The V and J ends lost 4 bases and 7 bases, in that order; junction bases with no gene match: 9. The germline V gene has CDR1 LNHDA and CDR2 SQIVND (reference sequence). The same data also contributed to another study, on human thymus T cells. That source reports: Those donating were healthy Finnish infants in corrective surgery for congenital heart defects. Corrective heart surgery yielded the resections from which the thymus tissue came. Among thymic and blood repertoires, usage of V and J genes appeared biased. Unrelated individuals were reported by related research to share highly overlapping thymic repertoires.

This clonotype originated in a boy less than two years old with a congenital heart defect. Sequenced input: thymocytes. The J gene is TRBJ2-5, the V gene TRBV19, with 10 bases identical to TRBD2. The CDR3 DNA reads as TGTGCCAGTAGTAGGTCGAGCGGGAGGGCCGTGACCCAGTACTTC. Translation gives CASSRSSGRAVTQYF.